The 6 T cell receptor beta chains below were found in one sample sequenced in a study of cytomegalovirus exposure and HLA in healthy donors. PCR primers comprised 60 Vbeta and 13 Jbeta primers. Produced via immunoSEQ multiplex PCR; TCRdb's table is partial and in-frame only. The repertoire holds some 140,000 clones, with 80% as singletons. The sample was PBMCs. The receptors were sampled from a man aged 25-45 years in good health and CMV-seropositive.

This sequence joins TRBV4-2 and TRBJ2-5; no clear D. The end of the DNA is better explained by TRBJ2-7, so the J call may be wrong. CDR3 length: 13 residues. Germline CDR1 and CDR2: LGHNA and YNFKEQ. In nucleotides, the CDR3 is TGTGCCAGCAGCCAAGTTCTGAACTACGAGCAGTACTTC. This codes for CASSQVLNYEQYF.

The gene calls are TRBV11-2 and TRBJ2-1, with 12 bases fitting TRBD2. Germline-derived CDR1 and CDR2 are SGHAT and FQNNGV. V lost 5 bases, J lost 4 bases, and 6 bases stayed unmatched. The CDR3 totals 16 residues. The CDR3 region is CASSTRTSGKYNEQFF. In nucleotides, the CDR3 is TGTGCCAGCAGCACCCGGACTAGCGGGAAATACAATGAGCAGTTCTTC.

This sequence joins TRBV5-4 and TRBJ2-5; 7 positions match TRBD2. V lost 3 bases to trimming and J lost 5 bases; unmatched junction nucleotides: 13. In germline, CDR1 is SGHNT, CDR2 YYREEE (reference sequence). This CDR3 region has 16 residues. CDR3 sequence (DNA): TGTGCCAGCAGCTCCACTCGGGAGGCGGCCCGGGAGACCCAGTACTTC. Protein: CASSSTREAARETQYF.

V usage is TRBV11-3 and J usage is TRBJ1-5; 8 bases match TRBD1. This CDR3 region has 15 residues. J gave up 2 bases and V 7 bases, and 7 bases lay outside the gene matches. Germline V gene lookup returns CDR1 SGHNT and CDR2 YENEEA. The CDR3 loop reads CASKRQGSCNQPQHF. The CDR3 DNA reads as TGTGCCAGCAAGAGACAGGGGTCATGCAATCAGCCCCAGCATTTT.

This chain uses TRBV5-4 with TRBJ2-7, with D tentatively TRBD1 (6 bases). Germline CDR1 is SGHNT and CDR2 is YYREEE (reference sequence). Trimming stripped 0 bases from V and 6 bases from J, with 13 bases between. This CDR3 has 14 amino acids. The CDR3, as DNA: TGTGCCAGCAGCTTGGCGGCAGGGGCGGCCGAGCAGTACTTC. Its translation is CASSLAAGAAEQYF. The full variable domain, its missing parts supplied by reference TRBV5-4 and TRBJ2-7, is ETGVTQSPTHLIKTRGQQVTLRCSSQSGHNTVSWYQQALGQGPQFIFQYYREEENGRGNFPPRFSGLQFPNYSSELNVNALELDDSALYLCASSLAAGAAEQYFGPGTRLTVT.

The genes are TRBV9 and TRBJ2-1, with 12 bases aligning to TRBD2. Trimming at V came to 10 bases and at J to 0 bases, leaving 14 bases not matched to a gene. The CDR3 runs 18 residues. Germline V gene sequence: CDR1 SGDLS, CDR2 YYNGEE. The DNA for the CDR3 is TGTGCCCTTTGGTCGCTAGCGGGAGGGAAAGGCTCCTACAATGAGCAGTTCTTC. This sequence encodes CALWSLAGGKGSYNEQFF.